The rows below give T cell receptor beta chains drawn from one sample of a study of blood T cells in healthy people across ages. TCRdb redid the calling of the 5' RACE reads with MiXCR, one entry per CDR3 protein. The sample lists hundreds of thousands of distinct CDR3 sequences; roughly 40% were seen once. Sequenced material: blood. These receptors were collected from a man between 18 and 29 years old in good health. Each CDR3 is given with its conserved first and last residue. Fields, in order: CDR3 length, clone size, J gene, V gene, D gene, CDR3 protein, CDR3 DNA. A D gene is named only where the DNA matches it firmly. Some rows mark clone size as missing; the rest say once, few, many or name a class of expanded clone.

>17|-|TRBJ1-2|TRBV18|-
CASSPLPGGLSNYGYTF
TGTGCCAGCTCACCCTTACCGGGCGGGCTCTCTAACTATGGCTACACCTTC
>13|-|TRBJ1-5|TRBV6-2/TRBV6-3|-
CASSNQGNQPQHF
TGTGCCAGCAGCAATCAGGGAAATCAGCCCCAGCATTTT
>15|-|TRBJ2-7|TRBV20-1|TRBD2
CSASSSGGDSYEQYF
TGCAGTGCTTCCTCCAGCGGGGGTGACTCCTACGAGCAGTACTTC
>14|-|TRBJ2-5|TRBV5-1|TRBD1
CASAEDRGLGTQYF
TGCGCCAGCGCAGAGGACAGGGGGCTTGGGACCCAGTACTTC
>13|-|TRBJ2-7|TRBV9|-
CASSLNSAGEQYF
TGTGCCAGCAGCCTAAATTCGGCAGGCGAGCAGTACTTC
>15|-|TRBJ2-4|TRBV7-9|TRBD2
CASSPQRGGSDIQYF
TGTGCCAGCAGCCCCCAACGGGGGGGCAGTGACATTCAGTACTTC
>14|few|TRBJ2-5|TRBV18|-
CASSPTTSGSVQYF
TGTGCCAGCTCACCGACGACTTCGGGCAGCGTCCAGTACTTC
>14|-|TRBJ1-2|TRBV12-3/TRBV12-4|TRBD1
CASSLDRGIYGYTF
TGTGCCAGCAGTTTAGACAGGGGGATTTATGGCTACACCTTC
>15|-|TRBJ2-3|TRBV3-1|-
CASSQEVRRADTQYF
TGTGCCAGCAGCCAAGAGGTACGCCGAGCAGATACGCAGTATTTT
>14|-|TRBJ2-3|TRBV20-1|TRBD1
CSAGTGGSTDTQYF
TGCAGTGCTGGGACAGGGGGTAGCACAGATACGCAGTATTTT